The 26 T cell receptor beta chains given below trace back to one sample, sequenced in a study of control samples from healthy donors and cancer patients. The repertoire was sequenced with immunoSEQ multiplex PCR; TCRdb's copy has only in-frame clones and lacks some. The data contain about 52,000 clones, 85% to 95% of them seen just once; the ten biggest clones take up 2% to 2.5%. The sample was blood. These receptors all come from a man aged 25 to 40 in good health.

The rearrangement links TRBV5-1 to TRBJ2-4, with a weak D call TRBD1 (8 bases). The CDR3 consists of 14 residues. Germline V gene data show CDR1 as SGHRS and CDR2 as YFSETQ. Trimming pared 0 bases from V and 6 bases from J, leaving 10 bases between. The CDR3 coding sequence is TGCGCCAGCAGCTTGGACAGGGGGGGAAACATTCAGTACTTC. This gives the protein CASSLDRGGNIQYF.

This clone was seen a handful of times. This chain links TRBV4-3 with TRBJ2-1; D might be TRBD1 (5 bases). Germline CDR1 and CDR2: LGHNA and YSLEER. CDR3 length: 18 amino acids. The germline V and J ends were trimmed by 1 base and 3 bases, with 19 bases remaining between them. CDR3 residues: CASSQVTQGLGNYNEQFF. The CDR3, as DNA: TGCGCCAGCAGCCAAGTGACCCAGGGTCTTGGGAACTACAATGAGCAGTTCTTC.

This rearrangement joins TRBV12-5 to TRBJ2-7, with D maybe TRBD2 (6 bases). V was clipped by 2 bases and J by 7 bases, with 24 bases between them. Germline V gene data show CDR1 as LGHNT and CDR2 as FRNRAP. This CDR3 contains 17 residues. The CDR3 region is CASGLPPGELDRGEQYF. CDR3 sequence (DNA): TGTGCTAGTGGTTTGCCACCGGGGGAGCTTGACCGGGGTGAGCAGTACTTC.

This clone is medium-sized within its sample. The V and J genes are TRBV6-4 and TRBJ1-6; 9 bases are a match to TRBD1. CDR1 is MRHNA and CDR2 is SNTAGT in the germline V gene. Germline trimming cut 0 bases from V and 7 bases from J; bases unmatched to any gene: 1. The CDR3 length is 15 residues. The CDR3 DNA sequence: TGTGCCAGCAGTGACTCAGGGACAGGGAATTCACCCCTCCACTTT. This codes for CASSDSGTGNSPLHF.

The chain links TRBV5-4 to TRBJ2-7; D possibly corresponds to TRBD1 (5 bases). The CDR3 consists of 16 residues. V dropped 0 bases and J dropped 2 bases, with 15 bases sitting between them. Germline-derived CDR1 and CDR2 are SGHNT and YYREEE (reference sequence). The CDR3 region has the DNA TGTGCCAGCAGCTTGGAAGGTCGACAGCGTCCCTACGAGCAGTACTTC. The encoded protein is CASSLEGRQRPYEQYF.

CDR3 sequence: CASSLSRQIGMGYTF. CDR3 coding DNA: TGTGCCAGCAGTTTAAGCAGACAGATTGGTATGGGCTACACCTTC. The V and J genes are TRBV28 and TRBJ1-2; tentative D call: TRBD1 (5 bases). The CDR3 sequence is 15 residues long. Germline V CDR1 and CDR2: MDHEN, SYDVKM. The V gene lost 2 bases and the J gene lost 8 bases, with 18 bases spanning the gap.

This clone was picked up a small number of times. This chain joins TRBV4-3 and TRBJ2-3; D is unclear. CDR3 length equals 17 residues. Trimming removed 0 bases from V and 0 bases from J, with 13 bases in between. CDR1 and CDR2 (germline): LGHNA, YSLEER. CDR3 nucleotide sequence: TGCGCCAGCAGCCAAGAAGGTGGCCGCGGAAGCACAGATACGCAGTATTTT. Translating it yields CASSQEGGRGSTDTQYF.

This clone occurred once. Other nucleotide sequences in the sample specify the same CDR3. The chain uses TRBV11-2 and TRBJ1-1; 7 positions match TRBD1. The CDR3 is made up of 16 amino acids. The V gene's germline CDR1 is SGHAT and CDR2 FQNNGV. V shed 5 bases, J shed 5 bases, and the junction held 14 bases outside the gene matches. CDR3 region: CASSRITGEGRTEAFF. Here the CDR3 DNA reads TGTGCCAGCAGCCGAATTACAGGGGAAGGTAGGACTGAAGCTTTCTTT.

The chain links TRBV28 to TRBJ1-6, with 7 nucleotides matching TRBD1. The CDR3 is 13 residues long. The V and J ends lost 8 bases and 8 bases, in that order; junction bases with no gene match: 6. Germline CDR1 is MDHEN and CDR2 is SYDVKM. The CDR3 reads CASRYTGDSPLHF. The CDR3 nucleotides read TGTGCCAGCCGGTATACAGGGGATTCACCCCTCCACTTT.

V gene TRBV6-5 combines with J gene TRBJ2-7, with D hard to call. Germline V gene data show CDR1 as MNHEY and CDR2 as SVGAGI. The CDR3 has 12 residues. Trimming removed 8 bases at V and 7 bases at J, with 15 bases between. The CDR3: CASAGHYGEQYF. DNA of the CDR3: TGTGCCAGCGCTGGCCACTACGGGGAGCAGTACTTC.

This chain joins TRBV10-3 and TRBJ1-4, with 8 nucleotides matching TRBD1. The V segment lost 3 bases and the J segment 8 bases; nucleotides outside the gene matches: 5. There are 14 residues in the CDR3. Germline V gene data show CDR1 as ENHRY and CDR2 as SYGVKD. In DNA, the CDR3 is TGTGCCATCAGTGAATCGGGACAGGCCGAAAAACTGTTTTTT. Its protein is CAISESGQAEKLFF.

The J gene is TRBJ2-3, the V gene TRBV5-1; 9 nucleotides line up with TRBD2. The CDR3 has 15 residues. V shed 0 bases and J 5 bases; nucleotides not matched to a gene: 4. The germline V gene has CDR1 SGHRS and CDR2 YFSETQ. CDR3 nucleotides: TGCGCCAGCAGCTTGGAAGTAGCGGGAGTAGATACGCAGTATTTT. It encodes CASSLEVAGVDTQYF.

The chain combines TRBV6-2 or TRBV6-3 with TRBJ2-4; 11 bases line up with TRBD2. The CDR3 runs to 17 residues. In germline, CDR1 is MNHEY, CDR2 SVGEGT. Trimming took 5 bases from V and 1 from J; bases not matched to a gene: 7. The CDR3 DNA follows: TGTGCCAGCAGTCGGCTAGCGGGAGGACACGCCAAAAACATTCAGTACTTC. This encodes CASSRLAGGHAKNIQYF.

This chain joins TRBV24-1 and TRBJ2-3, with TRBD2 identical over 10 bases. CDR3 length: 17 residues. The ends lost 3 bases at V and 2 bases at J; junction bases unmatched: 7. CDR1 and CDR2 (germline): KGHDR, SFDVKD. This chain's CDR3 is CATSDIWTSGTTDTQYF. DNA for the CDR3: TGTGCCACCAGTGATATCTGGACTAGCGGAACCACAGATACGCAGTATTTT.

The rearrangement joins TRBV29-1 to TRBJ1-1; 7 bases map to TRBD1. Per germline, CDR1 SQVTM and CDR2 ANQGSEA. There are 13 residues in the CDR3. With 7 bases clipped from V and 3 bases from J, the junction kept 8 bases outside the gene matches. The chain's CDR3 is CSAQRQGDTEAFF. The CDR3 bases are TGCAGCGCCCAACGGCAGGGGGACACTGAAGCTTTCTTT. The full variable domain, completed using reference TRBV29-1 and TRBJ1-1, is SAVISQKPSRDICQRGTSLTIQCQVDSQVTMMFWYRQQPGQSLTLIATANQGSEATYESGFVIDKFPISRPNLTFSTLTVSNMSPEDSSIYLCSAQRQGDTEAFFGQGTRLTVV.

This chain joins TRBV9 and TRBJ1-1; a weak D match, TRBD1 (6 bases). V was trimmed by 4 bases and J by 6 bases, leaving 16 bases between them. This CDR3 is built from 14 residues. Germline CDR1 and CDR2: SGDLS and YYNGEE. CDR3 nucleotides: TGTGCCAGCAGCATGGGACACTTGGACTCTGAAGCTTTCTTT. Translated, it gives CASSMGHLDSEAFF.

The chain joins TRBV4-1 to TRBJ1-6; TRBD1 might be the D (6 bases). Trimming took 6 bases from V and 3 from J, leaving 12 bases between them. Germline V lookup: CDR1 MGHRA, CDR2 YSYEKL. This CDR3 contains 15 residues. CDR3 DNA sequence: TGCGCCAGCAGGAAGACAGGAAGCTATAATTCACCCCTCCACTTT. This codes for CASRKTGSYNSPLHF.

The V gene is TRBV3-1 (or the pseudogene TRBV3-2), the J gene TRBJ2-1; 15 bases line up with TRBD2. J lost 0 bases, V lost 3 bases, and 3 bases had no gene match. CDR1 LGHDT and CDR2 YNNKEL come from the germline V gene (reference sequence). This CDR3 has 18 residues. The CDR3 region has the DNA TGTGCCAGCAGCCACGGACTAGCGGGAGGGAGCTCCTACAATGAGCAGTTCTTC. Protein sequence: CASSHGLAGGSSYNEQFF.

This sequence joins TRBV10-2 and TRBJ2-3, with D perhaps TRBD1 or TRBD2 (6 bases each). Per the germline V gene, CDR1 is WSHSY and CDR2 is SAAADI. V was shortened by 0 bases and J by 11 bases, with 9 bases between the two germline ends. The CDR3 extends over 12 amino acids. DNA of the CDR3: TGCGCCAGCAGTGAGTCGAAGGGGGGGCAGTATTTT. Its protein product is CASSESKGGQYF.

J is TRBJ2-6 and V is TRBV5-6, with D possibly matching TRBD2 (6 bases). Germline V gene lookup returns CDR1 SGHDT and CDR2 YYEEEE. Trimming left V 4 bases short and J 0 bases short, with 11 bases between. This CDR3 spans 16 amino acids. The DNA of the CDR3 is TGTGCCAGCAGCCCGGAGGGGAGCTCTGGGGCCAACGTCCTGACTTTC. This sequence encodes CASSPEGSSGANVLTF.

This clone was observed once. The chain uses TRBV19 and TRBJ2-5, with TRBD2 as a possible D gene (6 bases). The CDR3 loop spans 14 amino acids. V was trimmed by 5 bases and J by 5 bases, leaving 15 bases between them. Germline V CDR1 and CDR2: LNHDA, SQIVND (reference sequence). The DNA for the CDR3 is TGTGCCAGTAGTTCGCCCCTAGCGCAGGAGACCCAGTACTTC. This translates into CASSSPLAQETQYF. Complete variable domain (other parts from reference TRBV19 and TRBJ2-5): DGGITQSPKYLFRKEGQNVTLSCEQNLNHDAMYWYRQDPGQGLRLIYYSQIVNDFQKGDIAEGYSVSREKKESFPLTVTSAQKNPTAFYLCASSSPLAQETQYFGPGTRLLVL.

The chain combines TRBV2 with TRBJ2-7, with 9 bases aligning to TRBD2. V lost 5 bases and J lost 1; bases outside the gene matches: 3. Germline loops: CDR1 SNHLY, CDR2 FYNNEI. CDR3 length equals 14 residues. In nucleotides, the CDR3 is TGTGCCAGCAGTCCCGGACTAGCGTCCTACGAGCAGTACTTC. Protein sequence: CASSPGLASYEQYF. Looking up the rest from reference TRBV2 and TRBJ2-7 gives the full variable domain: EPEVTQTPSHQVTQMGQEVILRCVPISNHLYFYWYRQILGQKVEFLVSFYNNEISEKSEIFDDQFSVERPDGSNFTLKIRSTKLEDSAMYFCASSPGLASYEQYFGPGTRLTVT.

The chain's CDR3 is CASGLLVYEQYF. In nucleotides, the CDR3 is TGTGCTAGTGGTTTGCTTGTGTACGAGCAGTACTTC. This chain joins TRBV12-5 and TRBJ2-7; no reliable D call. Per germline, CDR1 LGHNT and CDR2 FRNRAP. This CDR3 has 12 amino acids. V lost 2 bases and J 4 bases, leaving 6 bases between the germline ends.

The rearrangement links TRBV25-1 to TRBJ2-3; TRBD2 matches 8 bases. CDR3 length equals 17 residues. Germline V lookup: CDR1 MGHDK, CDR2 SYGVNS. J was trimmed by 2 bases and V by 7 bases; bases with no gene match: 14. CDR3 sequence: CASNAPSGGAFTDTQYF. CDR3 nucleotide sequence: TGTGCCAGCAACGCGCCCTCGGGGGGGGCTTTCACAGATACGCAGTATTTT.

This clone was observed once. The chain links TRBV12-3 or TRBV12-4 to TRBJ2-7; no definite D call. The CDR3 length is 12 residues. The V gene lost 4 bases and the J gene lost 6 bases, with 10 bases spanning the gap. CDR3 in DNA: TGTGCCAGCAGTTATGGGGTCGGCGAGCAGTACTTC. This codes for CASSYGVGEQYF.

This chain joins TRBV10-3 and TRBJ2-1, with D tentatively TRBD2 (6 bases). Looked up from germline, CDR1 is ENHRY and CDR2 is SYGVKD. This CDR3 region has 13 residues. Trimming pared 9 bases from V and 0 bases from J, leaving 9 bases between. CDR3 residues: CAIARGSYNEQFF. The CDR3 coding sequence is TGTGCCATAGCGCGGGGCTCCTACAATGAGCAGTTCTTC.